The sequence of this T cell receptor (beta chain) was determined in a study of T cells after yellow fever vaccination. Whole-study context: Libraries from low-cell-number fractions were prepared with the SMART-Seq v4 Ultra Low Input RNA kit.

This CDR3 spans 15 amino acids. V was pared by 5 bases and J by 7 bases, with 17 bases between. The V gene's germline CDR1 is SGHTA and CDR2 FQGNSA. Worth noting for this clonotype: Its specificity is not known.

The study's findings and limits: The study noted that FACS-sorted repertoires could contain abundant clonotypes contaminating from the bulk population. The booster response re-showed most primary clones: more than 95% CD4, approximately 85% CD8.

Template switching with 5'RACE generated the TCR cDNA and added a universal primer site and UMIs. TCRdb re-called the 5' RACE reads with MiXCR, one entry per CDR3 protein. There are around 300,000 distinct CDR3 sequences in the sample; over 3.5% occur only once, and about 22% lies in the top ten. This clonotype was sampled from a young man who received the YFV17D yellow fever vaccine. Sequencing was performed on PBMCs, taken 5 days after the yellow fever booster vaccination. This sequence joins TRBV7-2 and TRBJ1-4; D uncertain. The DNA for the CDR3 is TGTGCCAGCAGCCCAAGGGCGGGGAAGGGTGAAAAACTGTTTTTT. It yields the protein CASSPRAGKGEKLFF.